A single sample is the source of the 24 T cell receptor beta chains below, sequenced in a study of T cells in women clearing cervical HPV infection. Data came from immunoSEQ multiplex PCR; TCRdb stores just in-frame clones and leaves some out. The clone table shows roughly 30,000 clones, with the ten largest holding under 4%. Sequencing was carried out using blood buffy coat. These receptors were taken from a woman between 18 and 75 years old with a cervical HPV16 infection that either progressed to CIN3+ or cleared (not recorded which).

A word on this clone: Read coverage stops 3 residues before the CDR3 terminus; the germline J gene supplies the remainder. The rearrangement uses TRBV5-1 and TRBJ2-1; no clear D gene. CDR3 length equals 11 residues. Trimming shortened V by 4 bases and J by 9 bases, and 8 bases separated the two germline ends. Germline CDR1 is SGHRS and CDR2 is YFSETQ. CDR3 sequence: CASSLTGEQFF. The sequenced CDR3 bases are TGCGCCAGCAGCCTCACGGGTGAG.

About this clone itself: The read falls 3 residues short of the CDR3 end, and the missing part is taken from the germline J gene. The chain uses TRBV7-2 and TRBJ1-1; 7 bases fit TRBD1. The CDR3 has 12 amino acids. From germline, CDR1 is SGHTA and CDR2 FQGNSA. The sequenced part of the CDR3 DNA is TGTGCCAGCAGTTCTAACAGGGGAGGG. Translating gives CASSSNRGG. The complete CDR3 protein is CASSSNRGGAFF.

For this clone: Sequence at one end of the junction differs from germline and may be a read error. The read terminates 3 residues before the CDR3 end, so the remaining end is supplied by the germline J gene. The gene calls are TRBV19 and TRBJ2-3, with 9 positions matching TRBD2. Germline V CDR1 and CDR2: LNHDA, SQIVND (reference sequence). The CDR3 is 16 amino acids. The CDR3 protein is CASSATSGYPTDPQYF. Partial CDR3 DNA: TGTGCCAGTAGTGCGACTAGCGGATACCCCACAGATCCG.

To note about this clone: The CDR3 end is not reached by the read, which stops 3 residues before it; the germline J gene fills it in. V usage is TRBV6-1 and J usage is TRBJ2-7; no clear D. CDR3 size: 13 residues. The V and J ends lost 2 bases and 6 bases respectively, with 11 bases between them. Germline V lookup: CDR1 MNHNS, CDR2 SASEGT. The CDR3 protein is CASSETRLREQYF. CDR3 DNA (partial): TGTGCCAGCAGTGAAACAAGGCTTCGCGAG.

Details on this clone: The read comes to an end 3 residues before the CDR3 does, leaving the germline J gene to fill in the end. This chain links TRBV25-1 with TRBJ1-1, with a weak D call TRBD1 (5 bases). The CDR3 covers 13 residues. CDR1 and CDR2 (germline): MGHDK, SYGVNS. The V end lost 4 bases, the J end lost 5 bases, and 11 bases lay between the germline ends. CDR3 bases read: TGTGCCAGCAGTGGGGGCGCGGGGACTGAA. This codes for CASSGGAGTE. The CDR3 reads in full as CASSGGAGTEAFF.

CDR3 DNA (partial): TGTGCCAGCGCCCGACAGGGTTTTAAGGGTGTACCC. This gives the protein CASARQGFKGVP. The complete CDR3 reads CASARQGFKGVPLHF. The chain couples TRBV2 to TRBJ1-6; 7 bases agree with TRBD1. The read stops 3 residues short of the end of the CDR3; the missing end is completed from the germline J gene. V lost 8 bases, J lost 12 bases, and 16 bases stayed unmatched. The CDR3 is 15 residues long. The germline V gene encodes CDR1 SNHLY and CDR2 FYNNEI.

Turning to this clone: The read terminates 3 residues before the CDR3 end, so the remaining end is supplied by the germline J gene. V is TRBV5-6 and J is TRBJ2-7; maybe TRBD1 (5 bases). The CDR3 is made up of 14 amino acids. The germline CDR1 and CDR2 sequences are SGHDT and YYEEEE. V gave up 3 bases and J gave up 3 bases, with 13 bases separating them. This CDR3 is CASSSLTVGYEQYF. Partial CDR3 DNA: TGTGCCAGCAGCTCCCTGACAGTTGGCTACGAG. Full variable domain (missing parts from reference TRBV5-6 and TRBJ2-7): DAGVTQSPTHLIKTRGQQVTLRCSPKSGHDTVSWYQQALGQGPQFIFQYYEEEERQRGNFPDRFSGHQFPNYSSELNVNALLLGDSALYLCASSSLTVGYEQYFGPGTRLTVT.

A note on this clone: At one of its ends the junction is not consistent with the germline gene, which may arise from a read error. The read ends 3 residues early relative to the CDR3; the germline J gene fills the gap. The chain has TRBV6-4 and TRBJ2-5, with 7 bases that match TRBD1. CDR1 is MRHNA, CDR2 SNTAGT, per germline. The CDR3 is 15 residues long. CDR3 bases read: TGTGCCAGAAGTGAGGGGACAGTGACCCAAGAGACC. Translated: CARSEGTVTQET. The entire CDR3 protein reads CARSEGTVTQETQYF.

As concerns this clone: The CDR3 is cut off 3 residues early in the read; its end comes from the germline J gene. Other DNA sequences in this sample translate to the same CDR3. The rearrangement joins TRBV7-9 to TRBJ2-7, with TRBD2 matching 9 bases. J gave up 3 bases and V 5 bases, and 5 bases lay outside the gene matches. The CDR3 contains 14 residues. CDR1 is SEHNR and CDR2 is FQNEAQ in the germline V gene (reference sequence). The CDR3: CASSPGTSSYEQYF. Partial CDR3 DNA: TGTGCCAGCAGCCCTGGGACTAGCAGCTACGAG.

Worth noting for this clone: The CDR3 end is not reached by the read, which stops 3 residues before it; the germline J gene fills it in. The chain couples TRBV20-1 to TRBJ2-7; 10 bases agree with TRBD2. Germline CDR1 DFQATT, CDR2 SNEGSKA (reference sequence). The trim removed 2 bases at V and 5 bases at J, leaving 12 bases unmatched. CDR3 length equals 16 residues. This chain's CDR3 is CSARSYGASGSDEQYF. Incomplete CDR3 DNA: TGCAGTGCTAGAAGTTACGGGGCTAGCGGGAGCGACGAG.

The CDR3 spells CASSQEGQVFSQPQHF. The sequenced CDR3 bases are TGCGCCAGCAGCCAAGAGGGACAGGTGTTCAGTCAGCCC. This chain links TRBV4-1 with TRBJ1-5, with 8 bases fitting TRBD1. Read data end 3 residues before the CDR3 end; the end is taken from the germline J gene. Germline CDR1 and CDR2: MGHRA and YSYEKL. The junction had 7 bases not matched to a gene; V was cut back by 0 bases and J by 6 bases. The CDR3 is 16 residues long.

In regard to this clone: The read falls 3 residues short of the CDR3 end, and the missing part is taken from the germline J gene. This chain joins TRBV5-1 and TRBJ1-6; perhaps TRBD1 as D (6 bases). V dropped 0 bases and J dropped 2 bases, with 9 bases sitting between them. The CDR3 totals 16 residues. The germline gives CDR1 SGHRS, CDR2 YFSETQ. The CDR3: CASSLEAGAYNSPLHF. The covered CDR3 bases are TGCGCCAGCAGCTTGGAGGCAGGGGCCTATAATTCACCC.

As regards this clone: Read sequence stops 3 residues before the CDR3 end, and the germline J gene provides the missing end. The gene calls are TRBV19 and TRBJ1-6; 9 positions agree with TRBD1. The germline V gene has CDR1 LNHDA and CDR2 SQIVND (reference sequence). The CDR3 extends over 16 amino acids. The J segment lost 7 bases and the V segment lost 1 base, leaving 5 bases of the junction unmatched. Incomplete CDR3 DNA: TGTGCCAGTAGTATAGGGACAGGGGCACCAAATTCACCC. As protein: CASSIGTGAPNSP. The entire CDR3 sequence reads CASSIGTGAPNSPLHF.

In the case of this clone: The CDR3 goes on 3 residues after the read ends, and that part is filled in from the germline J gene. This rearrangement joins TRBV20-1 to TRBJ2-3; 7 bases align to TRBD2. Germline-derived CDR1 and CDR2 are DFQATT and SNEGSKA (reference sequence). The CDR3 sequence is 15 residues long. The trim removed 5 bases at V and 3 bases at J, leaving 11 bases unmatched. The CDR3 sequence: CSASSPTSRTDTQYF. Incomplete CDR3 DNA: TGCAGTGCTTCCTCTCCGACTAGCAGGACAGATACG.

Concerning this clone: The CDR3 goes on 3 residues after the read ends, and that part is filled in from the germline J gene. The chain couples TRBV6-2 or TRBV6-3 to TRBJ2-2; 9 bases agree with TRBD1. CDR3 length: 17 amino acids. V shed 3 bases and J 6 bases; nucleotides not matched to a gene: 11. Per germline, CDR1 MNHEY and CDR2 SVGEGT. The CDR3 loop is CASSYLGQGPRPGELFF. The covered CDR3 bases are TGTGCCAGCAGTTATCTTGGACAGGGGCCTCGACCCGGGGAG.

Worth noting for this clone: The DNA ends 3 residues before the CDR3 does, and the rest of the CDR3 is filled in from the germline J gene. The chain is built from TRBV11-3 and TRBJ2-3, with D perhaps matching TRBD1 (6 bases). There are 12 residues in the CDR3. The germline V gene has CDR1 SGHNT and CDR2 YENEEA. The CDR3 is CASSLLDRSQYF. CDR3 DNA, as far as it was read: TGTGCCAGCAGCTTACTCGACAGGTCG.

The sequenced CDR3 bases are TGTGCCAGCAGCTCGGTCCCATACCTCTACGAG. Protein sequence: CASSSVPYLYE. The entire CDR3 reads CASSSVPYLYEQYF. This chain uses TRBV5-6 with TRBJ2-7, with D hard to call. The read ends 3 residues early relative to the CDR3; the germline J gene fills the gap. From germline, CDR1 is SGHDT and CDR2 YYEEEE. V was trimmed by 3 bases and J by 3 bases, leaving 13 bases between them. The CDR3 sequence is 14 residues long.

A word on this clone: The read halts 3 residues ahead of the CDR3 end, with the missing end drawn from the germline J gene. The rearrangement joins TRBV6-2 or TRBV6-3 to TRBJ2-5; 9 bases are shared with TRBD1. The CDR3 totals 12 residues. Looked up from germline, CDR1 is MNHEY and CDR2 is SVGEGT. The CDR3 bases that were read are TGTGCCAGCAGTATTACAGGGGGCACC. Translated: CASSITGGT. The entire CDR3 is CASSITGGTQYF.

Note on this clone: The sequenced fragment ends 3 residues before the CDR3 boundary, so the rest is inferred from the germline J gene. The J gene is TRBJ2-7, the V gene TRBV4-2, with D possibly matching TRBD2 (6 bases). Deletions cut 0 bases from V and 3 bases from J, with 12 bases between. The CDR3 is 15 amino acids. Germline V gene data show CDR1 as LGHNA and CDR2 as YNFKEQ. The CDR3 DNA, read in part, is TGTGCCAGCAGCCAAGAACGAGCGGGCGTCTACGAG. The encoded protein is CASSQERAGVYE. The whole CDR3 region reads CASSQERAGVYEQYF.

For this clone: The CDR3 is cut off 3 residues early in the read; its end comes from the germline J gene. The chain combines TRBV4-1 with TRBJ2-3, with TRBD2 identical over 10 bases. The CDR3 is made up of 15 amino acids. Germline CDR1 reads MGHRA; CDR2 reads YSYEKL. The sequenced CDR3 bases are TGCGCCAGCAGCCAAGATCAACTAGCGGGATACACG. Protein product: CASSQDQLAGYT. The CDR3 in full is CASSQDQLAGYTQYF.

On this clone: The CDR3 end falls 3 residues outside the read, so it is completed with the germline J gene. The chain combines TRBV7-3 with TRBJ2-5; TRBD2 matches 12 bases. Trimming took 4 bases from V and 4 from J; bases not matched to a gene: 1. The CDR3 is 14 residues long. Germline CDR1 is SGHTA and CDR2 is FQGTGA. The sequenced part of the CDR3 DNA is TGTGCCAGCAGCTCGGGACTAGCGGGAGAGACC. Amino acids: CASSSGLAGET. The whole CDR3 protein is CASSSGLAGETQYF.

The sequenced part of the CDR3 DNA is TGTGCCAGCAGCTCGTTAGGACTAGCGGGGAGCTCCTACAATGAG. Translation gives CASSSLGLAGSSYNE. The full CDR3 reads CASSSLGLAGSSYNEQFF. The chain has TRBV7-3 and TRBJ2-1, with 12 bases that match TRBD2. The read gets to within 3 residues of the CDR3 end, and the germline J gene fills in the rest. V dropped 4 bases and J dropped 0; count of bases not matched to a gene: 7. Germline V gene data show CDR1 as SGHTA and CDR2 as FQGTGA. The CDR3 consists of 18 residues.

A note on this clone: The missing CDR3 end, 3 residues past where the read stops, is filled in from the germline J gene. V gene TRBV2 combines with J gene TRBJ2-3; 11 bases line up with TRBD1. The germline CDR1 and CDR2 sequences are SNHLY and FYNNEI. This CDR3 contains 13 residues. CDR3 sequence reads: CASWTGGNQPQYF. The covered CDR3 bases are TGTGCCAGCTGGACAGGGGGCAATCAGCCG.

In regard to this clone: The CDR3 goes on 3 residues after the read ends, and that part is filled in from the germline J gene. The chain joins TRBV10-3 to TRBJ2-1; TRBD1 agrees at 10 bases. Germline CDR1 ENHRY, CDR2 SYGVKD. J lost 2 bases, V lost 7 bases, and 5 bases had no gene match. The CDR3 has 15 residues. Partial CDR3 DNA: TGTGCCATCACTGTGGGACAGGGGACCTACAATGAG. Protein: CAITVGQGTYNE. The full CDR3 sequence reads CAITVGQGTYNEQFF.